These 16 T cell receptor beta chains share one sample of origin, sequenced in a study of blood T cell repertoires in COVID-19. Sequencing used immunoSEQ multiplex PCR; TCRdb keeps in-frame clones, though not all of them. The sample carries more than 100,000 clones, approximately 84% recorded once. Sequencing was carried out using peripheral blood. The receptors come from a woman older than 75 with acute or convalescent COVID-19.

The CDR3 DNA reads TGCAGCGTTGTGGGCGCACCTGGAAACACCATATATTTT. It is translated as CSVVGAPGNTIYF. The chain uses TRBV29-1 and TRBJ1-3; no clear D. Germline V gene lookup returns CDR1 SQVTM and CDR2 ANQGSEA. The CDR3 consists of 13 residues. V dropped 4 bases and J dropped 2 bases, with 9 bases sitting between them. The full variable domain, its missing parts supplied by reference TRBV29-1 and TRBJ1-3, is SAVISQKPSRDICQRGTSLTIQCQVDSQVTMMFWYRQQPGQSLTLIATANQGSEATYESGFVIDKFPISRPNLTFSTLTVSNMSPEDSSIYLCSVVGAPGNTIYFGEGSWLTVV.

The table lists this clone with a few counts. The rearrangement links TRBV2 to TRBJ1-4, with TRBD1 matching 7 bases. With V trimmed by 6 bases and J by 6 bases, 13 bases remained unmatched. The CDR3 runs 16 residues. CDR1 is SNHLY, CDR2 FYNNEI, per germline. DNA for the CDR3: TGTGCCAGCAGATACGGGACAGCCCAGGGAGATGAAAAACTGTTTTTT. Its translation is CASRYGTAQGDEKLFF.

This clone was observed a single time. The V call is TRBV7-2, the J call TRBJ2-7; TRBD2 aligns across 7 bases. The CDR3 runs to 15 residues. V lost 0 bases to trimming and J lost 5 bases; unmatched junction nucleotides: 7. The germline V gene has CDR1 SGHTA and CDR2 FQGNSA. CDR3 sequence: CASSLAGGGVHEQYF. The CDR3 bases are TGTGCCAGCAGCTTAGCTGGCGGGGGAGTCCACGAGCAGTACTTC.

The chain is built from TRBV4-1 and TRBJ1-2; TRBD1 matches 11 bases. Per the germline V gene, CDR1 is MGHRA and CDR2 is YSYEKL. V lost 1 base and J lost 7; bases outside the gene matches: 11. The CDR3 is 17 residues long. CDR3 region: CASSQAPGQGGVGGYTF. The CDR3 DNA is TGCGCCAGCAGCCAAGCGCCGGGACAGGGGGGCGTGGGTGGCTACACCTTC.

The chain carries TRBV6-2 or TRBV6-3 and TRBJ2-7; TRBD1 matches at 12 bases. Per germline, CDR1 MNHEY and CDR2 SVGEGT. The CDR3 consists of 15 residues. Trimming cost V 2 bases and J 4 bases; bases outside gene matches: 3. CDR3 sequence reads: CASSYGTGGFYEQYF. Here the CDR3 DNA reads TGTGCCAGCAGTTACGGGACAGGGGGCTTTTACGAGCAGTACTTC.

This rearrangement joins TRBV18 to TRBJ1-1, with D possibly TRBD1 on 5 matching bases. This CDR3 region has 14 residues. Looked up from germline, CDR1 is KGHSH and CDR2 is LQKENI. Trimming took 3 bases from V and 0 from J, leaving 8 bases between them. CDR3 sequence: CASSPGRMNTEAFF. The CDR3 bases are TGTGCCAGCTCACCGGGGCGCATGAACACTGAAGCTTTCTTT.

This chain uses TRBV7-6 with TRBJ1-6, with 8 positions matching TRBD1. This CDR3 comprises 14 residues. The germline V gene has CDR1 SGHVS and CDR2 FNYEAQ. The V and J ends lost 5 bases and 10 bases, in that order; junction bases with no gene match: 7. CDR3 region: CASSRTGYQSPLHF. As DNA, the CDR3 is TGTGCCAGCAGCCGGACAGGGTATCAATCACCCCTCCACTTT.

V and J are TRBV5-1 and TRBJ1-1, with D maybe TRBD1 (5 bases). Trimming removed 1 base from V and 6 bases from J, with 10 bases in between. Germline loops: CDR1 SGHRS, CDR2 YFSETQ. The CDR3 runs to 13 residues. The CDR3 sequence: CASSLRGGSEAFF. CDR3 coding DNA: TGCGCCAGCAGCTTGAGGGGAGGGTCTGAAGCTTTCTTT.

The chain is built from TRBV19 and TRBJ1-1; perhaps TRBD1 as D (5 bases). V was trimmed by 5 bases and J by 5 bases, leaving 18 bases between them. This CDR3 is 15 amino acids long. CDR1 LNHDA and CDR2 SQIVND come from the germline V gene (reference sequence). CDR3 in DNA: TGTGCCAGTAGTTACCCGAGGCAGGGAGGGACTGAAGCTTTCTTT. Protein product: CASSYPRQGGTEAFF.

This clone was found once. The CDR3 DNA reads as TGTGCCAGCAGCCAAGGCCCGGGACAGGGGTGGAATTCACCCCTCCACTTT. It is translated as CASSQGPGQGWNSPLHF. This chain connects TRBV14 to TRBJ1-6; 10 nucleotides agree with TRBD1. This CDR3 has 17 residues. From germline, CDR1 is SGHDN and CDR2 FVKESK. The trim removed 1 base at V and 7 bases at J, leaving 7 bases unmatched.

J is TRBJ2-1 and V is TRBV7-6; TRBD2 agrees at 8 bases. Losses at the gene ends were 3 bases for V and 3 bases for J; bases not matched to a gene: 7. This CDR3 region has 16 residues. Germline V lookup: CDR1 SGHVS, CDR2 FNYEAQ. The CDR3 nucleotides are TGTGCCAGCAGCTTCCATATAGCGGGGAGCTACAATGAGCAGTTCTTC. Translated: CASSFHIAGSYNEQFF. The full variable domain, completed using reference TRBV7-6 and TRBJ2-1, is GAGVSQSPRYKVTKRGQDVALRCDPISGHVSLYWYRQALGQGPEFLTYFNYEAQQDKSGLPNDRFSAERPEGSISTLTIQRTEQRDSAMYRCASSFHIAGSYNEQFFGPGTRLTVL.

The chain uses TRBV6-6 and TRBJ2-1; 7 nucleotides line up with TRBD2. The V segment lost 6 bases and the J segment 2 bases; nucleotides outside the gene matches: 10. Germline V lookup: CDR1 MNHNY, CDR2 SVGAGI (reference sequence). The CDR3 runs to 16 residues. CDR3 in DNA: TGTGCCAGCAGCCCCCGGGGGGAGAGGACCTACAATGAGCAGTTCTTC. Amino acid sequence: CASSPRGERTYNEQFF.

V usage is TRBV5-6 and J usage is TRBJ2-7, with D maybe TRBD1 (5 bases). V was pared by 2 bases and J by 3 bases, with 12 bases between. The CDR3 loop spans 14 amino acids. The germline V gene encodes CDR1 SGHDT and CDR2 YYEEEE. The CDR3 DNA reads as TGTGCCAGCAGCTTTTTCTCAGGGAACTACGAGCAGTACTTC. Amino acids: CASSFFSGNYEQYF.

V and J are TRBV5-1 and TRBJ2-3; D is unresolved. The germline CDR1 and CDR2 sequences are SGHRS and YFSETQ. The CDR3 consists of 17 residues. Trimming pared 0 bases from V and 6 bases from J, leaving 20 bases between. CDR3 bases: TGCGCCAGCAGCTTGGAATCCCCTCAACGCGGAGCGGATACGCAGTATTTT. This encodes CASSLESPQRGADTQYF.

The J gene is TRBJ1-6, the V gene TRBV30, with D uncertain. V was clipped by 1 base and J by 7 bases, with 14 bases between them. The CDR3 is made up of 15 amino acids. Per germline, CDR1 GTSNPN and CDR2 SVGIG (reference sequence). CDR3 sequence (DNA): TGTGCCTGGAGTGGTCTTGGCGGGTTAAATTCACCCCTCCACTTT. This encodes CAWSGLGGLNSPLHF.

This chain uses TRBV7-2 with TRBJ2-5; tentatively, D is TRBD2 (5 bases). CDR1 is SGHTA, CDR2 FQGNSA, per germline. The CDR3 contains 14 residues. Trimming left V 0 bases short and J 5 bases short, with 10 bases between. The CDR3 DNA is TGTGCCAGCAGCTTAGCGGGATGGGAGGAGACCCAGTACTTC. Amino acid sequence: CASSLAGWEETQYF.